This T cell receptor beta chain was observed in a study of blood T cell repertoires in COVID-19. At the level of the study: The analysed material was cDNA or gDNA that came from T cells, B-cell-depleted T cells, or PBMCs.

The CDR3 is 14 amino acids. CDR1 and CDR2 from the germline V gene are KGHSH and LQKENI. Trimming pared 3 bases from V and 3 bases from J, leaving 9 bases between. Seattle patients were enrolled during active infection and followed longitudinally. In the original processing: Reference gene primer amplification gave estimated nucleated cell counts. Method: immunoSEQ multiplex PCR; TCRdb's copy keeps in-frame clones and lacks some. V, J and clone size were drawn from that table, and D and trimming were deduced from the DNA. This repertoire shows approximately 120,000 clones, around 85% found once; its top ten account for roughly 3%.

The TCR comes from a woman older than 75 with COVID-19, enrolled during active disease. The sequenced sample consisted of peripheral blood. This chain uses TRBV18 with TRBJ1-5, with D maybe TRBD1 (5 bases). The CDR3 sequence is CASSPGQPNQPQHF. The CDR3 region has the DNA TGTGCCAGCTCACCGGGGCAGCCCAATCAGCCCCAGCATTTT.